Described below is a single T cell receptor beta chain sequence and its context. The sample comes from a study of response to subunit inactivated influenza vaccine. TCRdb reprocessed the RT-PCR reads with MiXCR, giving one entry per CDR3 protein. The table has 150,000 to 200,000 distinct CDR3 sequences, roughly 12% seen once; the top ten hold less than 30%. Germline trimming cut 5 bases from V and 4 bases from J; bases unmatched to any gene: 10. The CDR3 has 17 amino acids. The germline CDR1 and CDR2 sequences are SGHVS and FNYEAQ. The sample also formed part of further work on T cells expressing NK-cell markers. That source notes: UMIs were included in TCR beta cDNA generated by 5'RACE template switching. Among the eight sequenced donors, seven tested HCMV-seropositive and one tested seronegative. For several experiments, T cell sorting was restricted to the alpha-beta TCR population by means of an anti-gamma-delta TCR antibody.

This chain uses TRBV7-6 with TRBJ2-3; TRBD1 aligns across 12 bases. The receptor was isolated from a man aged 50-59 years who received an inactivated influenza vaccine. The starting material was CD8+ T cells sorted from PBMCs, obtained 12 days after vaccination. The CDR3 loop reads CASSPGTGGPRADTQYF. The CDR3 nucleotides are TGTGCCAGCAGCCCCGGGACAGGGGGCCCCCGAGCAGATACGCAGTATTTT. Full variable domain (missing parts from reference TRBV7-6 and TRBJ2-3): GAGVSQSPRYKVTKRGQDVALRCDPISGHVSLYWYRQALGQGPEFLTYFNYEAQQDKSGLPNDRFSAERPEGSISTLTIQRTEQRDSAMYRCASSPGTGGPRADTQYFGPGTRLTVL.